The next 16 T cell receptor beta chains were all read from a single sample in a study of cytomegalovirus exposure and HLA in healthy donors. The PCR used 60 Vbeta and 13 Jbeta primers. TCRdb keeps only in-frame clones here, not all; method: immunoSEQ multiplex PCR. The sample includes tens of thousands of clones, 79% of them seen just once. What was sequenced was PBMCs. These receptors were obtained from a woman younger than 45 in good health and CMV-seronegative.

This clone was observed a single time. CDR3 protein: CAWRRSGSNEKLFF. The CDR3 DNA follows: TGTGCCTGGAGACGTAGTGGGAGTAATGAAAAACTGTTTTTT. The rearrangement links TRBV30 to TRBJ1-4; D gene uncertain. This CDR3 has 14 residues. Per germline, CDR1 GTSNPN and CDR2 SVGIG (reference sequence). Trimming stripped 3 bases from V and 4 bases from J, with 12 bases between.

The V and J genes are TRBV30 and TRBJ1-5; D gene ambiguous. The CDR3 is made up of 15 amino acids. Trimming left V 0 bases short and J 5 bases short, with 14 bases between. CDR1 and CDR2 (germline): GTSNPN, SVGIG (reference sequence). CDR3 nucleotides: TGTGCCTGGAGTGTACGGGGTCAGAGTGATCAGCCCCAGCATTTT. The encoded protein is CAWSVRGQSDQPQHF.

The chain recombines TRBV11-3 with TRBJ1-2; D might be TRBD1 (6 bases). The CDR3 runs to 16 residues. V shed 6 bases and J shed 3 bases, with 20 bases lying between them. Per germline, CDR1 SGHNT and CDR2 YENEEA. The CDR3 DNA reads TGTGCCAGCAGATTCCCCACGGACAAGGGGGACTATGGCTACACCTTC. It codes for CASRFPTDKGDYGYTF. Full variable domain (rest looked up from reference TRBV11-3 and TRBJ1-2): EAGVVQSPRYKIIEKKQPVAFWCNPISGHNTLYWYLQNLGQGPELLIRYENEEAVDDSQLPKDRFSAERLKGVDSTLKIQPAELGDSAVYLCASRFPTDKGDYGYTFGSGTRLTVV.

The chain recombines TRBV9 with TRBJ1-1; D is unresolved. The CDR3 contains 13 residues. The V end was cut by 0 bases, the J end by 1 base, with 4 bases between. Germline V gives CDR1 SGDLS, CDR2 YYNGEE. The CDR3 DNA reads as TGTGCCAGCAGCGTAGGCAGGAACACTGAAGCTTTCTTT. The encoded protein is CASSVGRNTEAFF.

The count of this clone is one. The chain uses TRBV5-8 and TRBJ1-1; D not certain. Germline V lookup: CDR1 SGHTS, CDR2 YDEGEE. The length of the CDR3 is 15 residues. V lost 2 bases and J lost 11, with 22 bases in between. CDR3 residues: CASSLLSGGGLSAFF. In DNA, the CDR3 is TGTGCCAGCAGCTTATTATCCGGAGGCGGTTTAAGTGCTTTCTTT.

The chain uses TRBV7-9 and TRBJ2-7; TRBD2 aligns across 7 bases. CDR3 length: 15 residues. Per the germline V gene, CDR1 is SEHNR and CDR2 is FQNEAQ (reference sequence). The junction had 5 bases not matched to a gene; V was cut back by 1 base and J by 2 bases. The CDR3 here is CASSLGGGGPYEQYF. In nucleotides, the CDR3 is TGTGCCAGCAGCTTAGGTGGGGGGGGACCCTACGAGCAGTACTTC.

The chain links TRBV19 to TRBJ2-1; 14 bases map to TRBD2. The length of the CDR3 is 14 residues. Trimming took 8 bases from V and 8 from J; bases not matched to a gene: 5. Germline lookup yields CDR1 LNHDA and CDR2 SQIVND (reference sequence). The CDR3 sequence: CASSGLAGVDEQFF. As DNA, the CDR3 is TGTGCCAGTTCGGGACTAGCGGGAGTGGATGAGCAGTTCTTC.

The chain recombines TRBV9 with TRBJ1-1, with D unresolved. This CDR3 spans 14 amino acids. The germline V gene encodes CDR1 SGDLS and CDR2 YYNGEE. V lost 0 bases, J lost 1 base, and 7 bases lay in between. The CDR3 bases are TGTGCCAGCAGCGTAGGGGCAGGGAACACTGAAGCTTTCTTT. Its protein is CASSVGAGNTEAFF.

The genes are TRBV14 and TRBJ2-7, with 8 bases lining up with TRBD1. V shed 5 bases, J shed 5 bases, and the junction held 11 bases outside the gene matches. CDR1 is SGHDN and CDR2 is FVKESK in the germline V gene. CDR3 length: 15 amino acids. The CDR3 DNA sequence: TGTGCCAGCAGCTTTGGACAGGGCGGGTACGACGAGCAGTACTTC. Its protein is CASSFGQGGYDEQYF. The full variable domain, in which reference TRBV14 and TRBJ2-7 provide the parts outside the CDR3, is EAGVTQFPSHSVIEKGQTVTLRCDPISGHDNLYWYRRVMGKEIKFLLHFVKESKQDESGMPNNRFLAERTGGTYSTLKVQPAELEDSGVYFCASSFGQGGYDEQYFGPGTRLTVT.

This clone was counted only a few times. V usage is TRBV7-9 and J usage is TRBJ1-1; tentatively, D is TRBD1 (5 bases). The CDR3 loop spans 12 amino acids. The V end was cut by 8 bases, the J end by 1 base, with 8 bases between. From germline, CDR1 is SEHNR and CDR2 FQNEAQ (reference sequence). DNA for the CDR3: TGTGCCAGCGACAGAACGAACACTGAAGCTTTCTTT. Amino acid sequence: CASDRTNTEAFF.

This chain links TRBV5-1 with TRBJ1-1; D uncertain. V lost 4 bases, J lost 3 bases, and 7 bases lay in between. The CDR3 sequence is 12 residues long. Germline V gene sequence: CDR1 SGHRS, CDR2 YFSETQ. In nucleotides, the CDR3 is TGCGCCAGCAGCCTGGCGGACACTGAAGCTTTCTTT. Translating it yields CASSLADTEAFF. Based on the CDR3 plus reference TRBV5-1 and TRBJ1-1, the full variable domain is KAGVTQTPRYLIKTRGQQVTLSCSPISGHRSVSWYQQTPGQGLQFLFEYFSETQRNKGNFPGRFSGRQFSNSRSEMNVSTLELGDSALYLCASSLADTEAFFGQGTRLTVV.

V gene TRBV7-8 combines with J gene TRBJ2-7; TRBD2 matches at 16 bases. This CDR3 spans 18 amino acids. Germline V gene lookup returns CDR1 SGHVS and CDR2 FQNEAQ. V was pared by 4 bases and J by 7 bases, with 13 bases of the junction left unmatched. The CDR3 is CASSSGLAGGLAPREQYF. The CDR3, as DNA: TGTGCCAGCAGCTCGGGACTAGCGGGGGGGTTAGCTCCTAGGGAGCAGTACTTC. The variable domain in full, completed from reference TRBV7-8 and TRBJ2-7, reads GAGVSQSPRYKVAKRGQDVALRCDPISGHVSLFWYQQALGQGPEFLTYFQNEAQLDKSGLPSDRFFAERPEGSVSTLKIQRTQQEDSAVYLCASSSGLAGGLAPREQYFGPGTRLTVT.

CDR3 bases: TGTGCCAGCAGCCCGTCGGGGGTACAAGAGACCCAGTACTTC. It specifies CASSPSGVQETQYF. The chain combines TRBV7-9 with TRBJ2-5, with a tentative D call TRBD2 (6 bases). Germline V gives CDR1 SEHNR, CDR2 FQNEAQ (reference sequence). CDR3 length equals 14 residues. Trimming cost V 5 bases and J 2 bases, with 12 bases left between them.

This clone has just a few counts. The V gene is TRBV6-5, the J gene TRBJ2-7; 10 bases are shared with TRBD1. Germline loops: CDR1 MNHEY, CDR2 SVGAGI. The CDR3 totals 13 residues. Germline trimming cut 5 bases from V and 6 bases from J; bases unmatched to any gene: 4. In DNA, the CDR3 is TGTGCCAGCAGTGAAGGGGACAGGGGCGAGCAGTACTTC. Translation gives CASSEGDRGEQYF.

The rearrangement uses TRBV5-4 and TRBJ2-3; TRBD1 aligns across 10 bases. The CDR3 is made up of 16 amino acids. Germline V gene sequence: CDR1 SGHNT, CDR2 YYREEE (reference sequence). V lost 4 bases, J lost 4 bases, and 9 bases stayed unmatched. The CDR3 protein is CASSLKGQGKADTQYF. CDR3 nucleotides: TGTGCCAGCAGCCTCAAGGGACAGGGGAAGGCAGATACGCAGTATTTT.

A single count supports this clone. The gene calls are TRBV12-5 and TRBJ1-1, with 8 bases matching TRBD1. There are 16 residues in the CDR3. Germline loops: CDR1 LGHNT, CDR2 FRNRAP. The V segment lost 1 base and the J segment 6 bases; nucleotides outside the gene matches: 10. The CDR3 DNA follows: TGTGCTAGTGGTTTGGGGGGAGACAGGGGAGGCGCTGAAGCTTTCTTT. It specifies CASGLGGDRGGAEAFF.